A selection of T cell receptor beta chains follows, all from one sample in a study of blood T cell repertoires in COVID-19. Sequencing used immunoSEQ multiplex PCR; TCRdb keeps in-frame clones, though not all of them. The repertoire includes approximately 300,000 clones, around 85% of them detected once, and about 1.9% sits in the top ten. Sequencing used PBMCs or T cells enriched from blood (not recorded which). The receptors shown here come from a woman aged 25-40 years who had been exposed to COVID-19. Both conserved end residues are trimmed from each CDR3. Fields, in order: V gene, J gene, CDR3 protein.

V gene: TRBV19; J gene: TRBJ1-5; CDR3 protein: ATSRGSNQPQH
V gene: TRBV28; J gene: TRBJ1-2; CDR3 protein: ASSLEYGYT
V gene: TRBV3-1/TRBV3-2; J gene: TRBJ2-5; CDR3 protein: ASSQDSRTRKETQY
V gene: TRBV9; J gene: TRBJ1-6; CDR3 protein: ASSVAGDRSYNSPLH
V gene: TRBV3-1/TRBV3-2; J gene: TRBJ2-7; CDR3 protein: ASSSRLAELYEQY
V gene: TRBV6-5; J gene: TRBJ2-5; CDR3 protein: ASSHRGGSWETQY
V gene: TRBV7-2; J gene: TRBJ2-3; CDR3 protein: ASSLTTSGGAVTQY
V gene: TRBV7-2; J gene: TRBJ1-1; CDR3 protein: ASSTGERGMNTEAF
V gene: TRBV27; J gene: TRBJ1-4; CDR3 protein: ASTPWVGQTNEKLF
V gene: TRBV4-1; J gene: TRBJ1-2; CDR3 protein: ASSQSSSGIGGYT
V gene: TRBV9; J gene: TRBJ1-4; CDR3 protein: ASSGGQSNEKLF
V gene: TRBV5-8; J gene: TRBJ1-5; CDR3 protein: ASSLDRGQPQH
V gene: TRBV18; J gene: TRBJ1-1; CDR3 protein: ASSRLVPGQGERTEAF
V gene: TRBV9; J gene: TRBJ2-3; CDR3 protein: ASFKWAFASTDTQY
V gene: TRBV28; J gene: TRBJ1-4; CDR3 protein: ASSRQGYPTNEKLF
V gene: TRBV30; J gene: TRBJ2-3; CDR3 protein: AWSAGLAQY
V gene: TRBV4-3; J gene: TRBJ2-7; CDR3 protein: ASSQDWQGASEQY
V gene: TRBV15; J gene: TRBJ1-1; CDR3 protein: ATSRGKWGSLNTEAF
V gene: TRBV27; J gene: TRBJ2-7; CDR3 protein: ASSLTGTYEQY
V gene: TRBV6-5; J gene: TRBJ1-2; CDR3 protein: ASSSPGLRGYT
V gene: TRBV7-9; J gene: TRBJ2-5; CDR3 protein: ASSPQAETQY
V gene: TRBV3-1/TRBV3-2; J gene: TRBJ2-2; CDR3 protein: ASSRTGNTGELF
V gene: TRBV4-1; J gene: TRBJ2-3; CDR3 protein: ASSPGQGDTDTQY
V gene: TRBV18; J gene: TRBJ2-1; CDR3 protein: ASSLTGLHSYNEQF
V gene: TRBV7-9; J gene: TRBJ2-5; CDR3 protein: ASSLTSGGAWPQETQY
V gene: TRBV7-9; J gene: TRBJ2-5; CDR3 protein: ASSEFGSIVQGQETQY
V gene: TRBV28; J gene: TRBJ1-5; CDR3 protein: ATAPGPIGGHQPQH
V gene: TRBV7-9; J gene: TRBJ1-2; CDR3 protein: ASSFRDSIYGYT
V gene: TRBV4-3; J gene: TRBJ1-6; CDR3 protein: ASSQEGGANSPLH
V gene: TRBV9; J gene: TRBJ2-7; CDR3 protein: ASSASGGSYEQY
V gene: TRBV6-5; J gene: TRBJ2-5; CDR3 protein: ASSSELGGYQETQY
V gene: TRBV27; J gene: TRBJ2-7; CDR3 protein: ASSIRQGYEQY
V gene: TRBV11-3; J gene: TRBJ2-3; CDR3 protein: ASSLGSSGRRTDTQY
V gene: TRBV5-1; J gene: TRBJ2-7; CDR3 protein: ASSRLTGSSYEQY
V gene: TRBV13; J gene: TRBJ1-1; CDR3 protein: ASSSYTGGNTEAF
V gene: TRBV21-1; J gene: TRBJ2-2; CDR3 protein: ASSNTANRATYTGELF
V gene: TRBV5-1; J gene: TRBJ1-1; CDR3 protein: ASSFQDTNTEAF
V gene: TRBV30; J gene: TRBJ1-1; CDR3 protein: AWSGQGYTEAF
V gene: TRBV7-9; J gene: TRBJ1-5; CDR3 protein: ASSSLSQPQH
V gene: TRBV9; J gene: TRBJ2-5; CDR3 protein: ASSAGGGQETQY
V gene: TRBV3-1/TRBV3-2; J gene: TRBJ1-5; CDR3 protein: ASSQGGADQPQH
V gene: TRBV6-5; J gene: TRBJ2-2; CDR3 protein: ASSLENTGELF
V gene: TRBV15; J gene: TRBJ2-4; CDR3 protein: ATRLPGGAAKNIQY
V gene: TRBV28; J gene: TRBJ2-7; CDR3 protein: ASSSGQGREEQY
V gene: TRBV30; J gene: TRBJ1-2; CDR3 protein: AWSVLTGYGYT
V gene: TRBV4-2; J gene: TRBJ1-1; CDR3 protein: ASSQGTDRLNTEAF
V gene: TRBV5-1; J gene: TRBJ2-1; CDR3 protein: ASSFAGGPYNEQF
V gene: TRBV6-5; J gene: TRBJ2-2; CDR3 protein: ASSYSLAGAGELF
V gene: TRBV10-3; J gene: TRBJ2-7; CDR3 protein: AIAQGAGDYEQY
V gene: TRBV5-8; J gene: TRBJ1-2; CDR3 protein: ASSFRSGGYT
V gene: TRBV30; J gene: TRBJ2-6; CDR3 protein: AWSVSHRFRSGANVLT
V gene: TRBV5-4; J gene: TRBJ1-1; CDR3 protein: ASSPGGAGRETEAF
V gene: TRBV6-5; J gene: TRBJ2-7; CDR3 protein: ASRTTGAAPNEQY
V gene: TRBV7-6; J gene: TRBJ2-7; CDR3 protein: ASSLAPGGGYEQY
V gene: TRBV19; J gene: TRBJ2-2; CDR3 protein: ASSRRQGGGGELF
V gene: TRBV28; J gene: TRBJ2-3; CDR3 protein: ASSFFGEDTQY
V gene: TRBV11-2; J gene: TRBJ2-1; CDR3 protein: ASSLLQGFEQF
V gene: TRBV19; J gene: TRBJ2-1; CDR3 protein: ASTQQGWHNEQF
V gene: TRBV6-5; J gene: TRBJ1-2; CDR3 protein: ASSYFTGGSYGYT